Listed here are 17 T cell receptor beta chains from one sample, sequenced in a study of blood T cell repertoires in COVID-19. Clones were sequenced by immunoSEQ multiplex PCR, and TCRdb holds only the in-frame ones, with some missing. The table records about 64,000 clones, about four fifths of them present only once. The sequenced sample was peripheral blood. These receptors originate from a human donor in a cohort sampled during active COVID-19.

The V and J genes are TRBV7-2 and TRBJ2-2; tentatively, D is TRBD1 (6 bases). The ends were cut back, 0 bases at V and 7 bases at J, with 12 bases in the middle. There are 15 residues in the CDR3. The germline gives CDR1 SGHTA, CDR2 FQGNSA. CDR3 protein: CASSLAKAGVGELFF. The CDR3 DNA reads TGTGCCAGCAGCTTAGCAAAGGCAGGGGTCGGGGAGCTGTTTTTT.

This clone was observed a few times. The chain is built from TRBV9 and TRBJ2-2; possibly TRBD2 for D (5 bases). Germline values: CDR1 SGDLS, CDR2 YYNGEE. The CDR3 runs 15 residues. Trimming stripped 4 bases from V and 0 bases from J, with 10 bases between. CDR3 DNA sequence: TGTGCCAGCAGCTCGACTACTTCGAACACCGGGGAGCTGTTTTTT. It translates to CASSSTTSNTGELFF.

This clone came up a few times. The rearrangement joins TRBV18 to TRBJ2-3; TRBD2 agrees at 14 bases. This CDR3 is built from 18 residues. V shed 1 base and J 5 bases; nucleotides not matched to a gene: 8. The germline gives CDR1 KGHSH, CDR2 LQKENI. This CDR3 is CASSPRRLAGGPGDTQYF. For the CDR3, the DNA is TGTGCCAGCTCACCACGTCGACTAGCGGGGGGGCCTGGAGATACGCAGTATTTT.

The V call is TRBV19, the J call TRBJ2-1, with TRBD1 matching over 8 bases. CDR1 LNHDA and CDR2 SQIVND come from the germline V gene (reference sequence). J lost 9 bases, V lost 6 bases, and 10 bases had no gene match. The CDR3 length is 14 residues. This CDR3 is CASSPLTGVGEQFF. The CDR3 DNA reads TGTGCCAGTAGCCCTCTGACAGGGGTTGGTGAGCAGTTCTTC.

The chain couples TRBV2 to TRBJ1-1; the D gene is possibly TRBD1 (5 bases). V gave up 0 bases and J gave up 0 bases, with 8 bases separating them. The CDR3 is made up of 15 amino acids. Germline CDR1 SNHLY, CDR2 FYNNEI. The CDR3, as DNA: TGTGCCAGCAGTGAAGCGCCACAGGTGAACACTGAAGCTTTCTTT. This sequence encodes CASSEAPQVNTEAFF.

The chain's CDR3 is CASSQAAGANVLTF. Written as DNA, the CDR3 is TGTGCCAGCAGCCAAGCTGCTGGGGCCAACGTCCTGACTTTC. This chain uses TRBV3-1 (or the pseudogene TRBV3-2) with TRBJ2-6; D ambiguous. The length of the CDR3 is 14 residues. Deletions cut 1 base from V and 2 bases from J, with 3 bases between. Germline values: CDR1 LGHDT, CDR2 YNNKEL (reference sequence).

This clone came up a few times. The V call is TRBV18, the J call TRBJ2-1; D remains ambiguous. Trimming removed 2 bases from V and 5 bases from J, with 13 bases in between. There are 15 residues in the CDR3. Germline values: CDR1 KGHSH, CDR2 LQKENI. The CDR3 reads CASSPLPRADNEQFF. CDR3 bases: TGTGCCAGCTCACCATTGCCCCGCGCGGACAATGAGCAGTTCTTC.

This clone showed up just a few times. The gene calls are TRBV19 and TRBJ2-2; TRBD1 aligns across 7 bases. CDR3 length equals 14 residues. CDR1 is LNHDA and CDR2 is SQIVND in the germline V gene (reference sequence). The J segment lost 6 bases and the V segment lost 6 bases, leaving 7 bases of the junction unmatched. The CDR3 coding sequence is TGTGCCAGTAGCACTACCGACAGGGCCGGGGAGCTGTTTTTT. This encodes CASSTTDRAGELFF.

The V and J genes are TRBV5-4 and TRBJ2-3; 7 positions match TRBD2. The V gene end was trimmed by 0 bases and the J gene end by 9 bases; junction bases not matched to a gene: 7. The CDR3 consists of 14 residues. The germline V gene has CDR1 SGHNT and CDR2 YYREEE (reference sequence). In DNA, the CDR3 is TGTGCCAGCAGCTTGGATTGGGGGAGGGAGACGCAGTATTTT. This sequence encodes CASSLDWGRETQYF.

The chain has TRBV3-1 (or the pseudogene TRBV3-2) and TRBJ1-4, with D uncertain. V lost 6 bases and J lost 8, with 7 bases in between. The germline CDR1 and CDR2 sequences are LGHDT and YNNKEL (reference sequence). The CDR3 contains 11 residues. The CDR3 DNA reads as TGTGCCAGCAGTTCAAGCGAAAAACTGTTTTTT. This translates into CASSSSEKLFF.

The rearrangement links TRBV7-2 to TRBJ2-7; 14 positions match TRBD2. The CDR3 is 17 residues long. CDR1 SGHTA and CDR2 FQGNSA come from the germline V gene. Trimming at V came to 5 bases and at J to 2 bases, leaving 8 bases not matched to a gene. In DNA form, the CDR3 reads TGTGCCAGCAGCCCCCGGACTAGCGGGGGGTCCACCTACGAGCAGTACTTC. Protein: CASSPRTSGGSTYEQYF.

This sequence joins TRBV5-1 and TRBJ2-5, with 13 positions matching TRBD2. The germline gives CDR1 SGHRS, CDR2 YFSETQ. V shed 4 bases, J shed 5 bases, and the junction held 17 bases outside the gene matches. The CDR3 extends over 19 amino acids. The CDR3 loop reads CASSKAGLAGPKAGETQYF. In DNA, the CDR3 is TGCGCCAGCAGCAAGGCGGGACTAGCGGGGCCCAAAGCCGGGGAGACCCAGTACTTC.

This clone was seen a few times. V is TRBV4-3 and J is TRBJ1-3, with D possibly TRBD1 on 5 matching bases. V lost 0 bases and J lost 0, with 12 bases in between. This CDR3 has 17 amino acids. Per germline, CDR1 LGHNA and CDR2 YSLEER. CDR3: CASSQEPQGISGNTIYF. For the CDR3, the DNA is TGCGCCAGCAGCCAAGAGCCGCAGGGCATCTCTGGAAACACCATATATTTT.

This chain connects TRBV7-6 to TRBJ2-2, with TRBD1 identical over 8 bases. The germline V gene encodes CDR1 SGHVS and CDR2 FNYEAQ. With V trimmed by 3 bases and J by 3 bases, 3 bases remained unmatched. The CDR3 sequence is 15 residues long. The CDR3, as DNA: TGTGCCAGCAGCTTCCAGGGGGCCGACACCGGGGAGCTGTTTTTT. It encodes CASSFQGADTGELFF.

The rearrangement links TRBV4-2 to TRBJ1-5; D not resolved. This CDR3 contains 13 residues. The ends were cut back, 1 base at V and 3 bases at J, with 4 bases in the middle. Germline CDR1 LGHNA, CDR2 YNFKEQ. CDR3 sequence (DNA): TGTGCCAGCAGCCAAGGGGCCAATCAGCCCCAGCATTTT. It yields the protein CASSQGANQPQHF.

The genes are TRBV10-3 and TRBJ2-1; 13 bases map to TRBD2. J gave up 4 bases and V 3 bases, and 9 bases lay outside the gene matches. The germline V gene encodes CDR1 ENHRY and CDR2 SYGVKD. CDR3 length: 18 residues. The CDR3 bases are TGTGCCATCAGTGACCCTAACCCGGGACTAGCGGGGTACAATGAGCAGTTCTTC. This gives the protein CAISDPNPGLAGYNEQFF.

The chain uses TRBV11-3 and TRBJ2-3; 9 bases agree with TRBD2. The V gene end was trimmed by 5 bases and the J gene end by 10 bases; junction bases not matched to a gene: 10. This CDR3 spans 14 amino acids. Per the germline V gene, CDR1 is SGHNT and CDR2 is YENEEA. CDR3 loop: CASSPSGSGGPQYF. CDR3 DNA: TGTGCCAGCAGCCCCAGCGGTAGCGGGGGCCCGCAGTATTTT.